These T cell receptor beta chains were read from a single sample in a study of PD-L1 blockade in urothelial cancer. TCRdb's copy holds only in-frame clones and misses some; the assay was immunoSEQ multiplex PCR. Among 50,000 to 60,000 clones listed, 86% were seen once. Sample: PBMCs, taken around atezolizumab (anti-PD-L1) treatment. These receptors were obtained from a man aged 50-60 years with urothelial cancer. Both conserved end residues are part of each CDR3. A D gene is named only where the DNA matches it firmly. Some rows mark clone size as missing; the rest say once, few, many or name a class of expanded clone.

CDR3: CASSPGTSGASTDTQYF
DNA: TGTGCCAGCAGCCCAGGGACTAGCGGGGCTAGCACAGATACGCAGTATTTT
J: TRBJ2-3
size: .
D: TRBD2
V: TRBV9

CDR3: CASSVAPSERETQYF
DNA: TGTGCCAGCAGCGTAGCCCCCTCGGAGCGAGAGACCCAGTACTTC
J: TRBJ2-5
size: .
D: .
V: TRBV9

CDR3: CASRDNSYEQYF
DNA: TGTGCCAGCCGGGACAACTCCTACGAGCAGTACTTC
J: TRBJ2-7
size: .
D: .
V: TRBV2

CDR3: CASSTRQGADQPQHF
DNA: TGTGCCAGCAGCACCCGACAGGGGGCGGATCAGCCCCAGCATTTT
J: TRBJ1-5
size: .
D: TRBD1
V: TRBV7-2

CDR3: CASIVQGAKTPYYGYTF
DNA: TGTGCCAGCATTGTACAGGGGGCAAAAACTCCCTACTATGGCTACACCTTC
J: TRBJ1-2
size: once
D: TRBD1
V: TRBV6-4

CDR3: CASRSSGTTDTQYF
DNA: TGCGCCAGCAGATCCAGCGGGACCACAGATACGCAGTATTTT
J: TRBJ2-3
size: .
D: TRBD2
V: TRBV5-1

CDR3: CASSRPGVSQETQYF
DNA: TGTGCCAGCAGTCGCCCCGGGGTCTCTCAAGAGACCCAGTACTTC
J: TRBJ2-5
size: .
D: .
V: TRBV6-6

CDR3: CASSQDNRSGRALVTDTQYF
DNA: TGTGCCAGCAGCCAAGATAACCGGAGCGGGAGGGCCTTGGTGACAGATACGCAGTATTTT
J: TRBJ2-3
size: .
D: TRBD2
V: TRBV14

CDR3: CASSPAKTQYF
DNA: TGTGCCAGCAGCCCCGCGAAGACCCAGTACTTC
J: TRBJ2-5
size: few
D: .
V: TRBV7-9

CDR3: CASSYSPVSGNQPQHF
DNA: TGTGCCAGCAGTTACTCCCCGGTCTCGGGCAATCAGCCCCAGCATTTT
J: TRBJ1-5
size: .
D: .
V: TRBV6-5

CDR3: CASSRAEGNTF
DNA: TGTGCCAGCAGTCGGGCGGAGGGGAACACCTTC
J: TRBJ1-2
size: .
D: .
V: TRBV6-5

CDR3: CASSGDRSNEKLFF
DNA: TGTGCCAGCAGCGGGGACAGGTCTAATGAAAAACTGTTTTTT
J: TRBJ1-4
size: .
D: TRBD1
V: TRBV11-3

CDR3: CASSLGVQGVLSEAFF
DNA: TGCGCCAGCAGCTTGGGGGTACAGGGGGTTCTCAGTGAAGCTTTCTTT
J: TRBJ1-1
size: .
D: TRBD1
V: TRBV5-1

CDR3: CASSLRQDRGNQPQHF
DNA: TGTGCCAGCAGCTTACGCCAAGACAGGGGGAATCAGCCCCAGCATTTT
J: TRBJ1-5
size: .
D: TRBD1
V: TRBV7-8

CDR3: CASSVTGGPYGYTF
DNA: TGTGCCAGCAGCGTTACAGGGGGCCCTTATGGCTACACCTTC
J: TRBJ1-2
size: .
D: TRBD1
V: TRBV9

CDR3: CASSLGLAGVTDTQYF
DNA: TGCGCCAGCAGCTTGGGACTAGCGGGAGTGACAGATACGCAGTATTTT
J: TRBJ2-3
size: .
D: TRBD2
V: TRBV5-1

CDR3: CASSLSRNTEAFF
DNA: TGTGCCAGCAGTTTATCGCGGAACACTGAAGCTTTCTTT
J: TRBJ1-1
size: .
D: .
V: TRBV27

CDR3: CASSFRVGNLQETQYF
DNA: TGTGCCAGCAGCTTCAGGGTAGGTAATTTACAAGAGACCCAGTACTTC
J: TRBJ2-5
size: .
D: .
V: TRBV7-3

CDR3: CASSSSGGSTDTQYF
DNA: TGTGCCAGCAGTTCTAGCGGGGGTAGCACAGATACGCAGTATTTT
J: TRBJ2-3
size: .
D: TRBD2
V: TRBV2

CDR3: CASSHDSSSGNTIYF
DNA: TGTGCCAGCAGCCACGACAGTAGCTCTGGAAACACCATATATTTT
J: TRBJ1-3
size: few
D: .
V: TRBV9

CDR3: CASWSGANTGELFF
DNA: TGTGCCAGCTGGAGCGGGGCGAACACCGGGGAGCTGTTTTTT
J: TRBJ2-2
size: .
D: TRBD2
V: TRBV4-2

CDR3: CASSFSGRGTDTQYF
DNA: TGCGCCAGCAGCTTCTCGGGTCGGGGCACAGATACGCAGTATTTT
J: TRBJ2-3
size: .
D: .
V: TRBV5-1

CDR3: CASSGPQGDNEQFF
DNA: TGTGCCAGCAGTGGACCCCAGGGGGACAATGAGCAGTTCTTC
J: TRBJ2-1
size: .
D: TRBD1
V: TRBV6-1

CDR3: CASSLSPTSGAAEQFF
DNA: TGTGCCAGCAGCCTTTCCCCCACCTCAGGGGCGGCTGAGCAGTTCTTC
J: TRBJ2-1
size: .
D: .
V: TRBV11-2

CDR3: CASSLAPSFSAGELFF
DNA: TGTGCCAGCAGCTTAGCTCCTAGTTTCTCCGCCGGGGAGCTGTTTTTT
J: TRBJ2-2
size: once
D: .
V: TRBV7-9

CDR3: CASSLAGGSSGYEQYF
DNA: TGTGCCAGCAGCTTAGCGGGGGGGTCAAGTGGTTACGAGCAGTACTTC
J: TRBJ2-7
size: .
D: TRBD2
V: TRBV11-2

CDR3: CASSLQGLFTEQFF
DNA: TGTGCTAGCAGCTTACAAGGACTGTTCACTGAGCAGTTCTTC
J: TRBJ2-1
size: .
D: .
V: TRBV7-7

CDR3: CAISVTGRNTEAFF
DNA: TGTGCCATCAGTGTTACGGGGAGGAACACTGAAGCTTTCTTT
J: TRBJ1-1
size: .
D: .
V: TRBV10-3

CDR3: CASSGTSGVSYNEQFF
DNA: TGTGCCAGCAGCGGCACTAGCGGGGTCTCCTACAATGAGCAGTTCTTC
J: TRBJ2-1
size: .
D: TRBD2
V: TRBV5-5

CDR3: CATSRDRGGSAEAFF
DNA: TGTGCCACCAGCAGAGATCGCGGGGGCAGCGCTGAAGCTTTCTTT
J: TRBJ1-1
size: once
D: .
V: TRBV15

CDR3: CASTNSGRSNEQFF
DNA: TGTGCCAGCACCAATAGCGGGAGATCTAATGAGCAGTTCTTC
J: TRBJ2-1
size: .
D: TRBD2
V: TRBV6-6

CDR3: CASSRASSGQETQYF
DNA: TGTGCCAGCTCACGGGCTAGCTCCGGACAAGAGACCCAGTACTTC
J: TRBJ2-5
size: .
D: .
V: TRBV18

CDR3: CASSEGGSGNNEQFF
DNA: TGTGCCAGCAGTGAAGGCGGGAGTGGGAACAATGAGCAGTTCTTC
J: TRBJ2-1
size: .
D: TRBD2
V: TRBV2

CDR3: CASSVGGGVGEQYF
DNA: TGTGCCAGCAGCGTAGGCGGAGGGGTCGGCGAGCAGTACTTC
J: TRBJ2-7
size: .
D: .
V: TRBV9

CDR3: CAWSQTGTPGNTIYF
DNA: TGTGCCTGGAGTCAAACCGGGACACCTGGAAACACCATATATTTT
J: TRBJ1-3
size: .
D: .
V: TRBV30

CDR3: CASSYFPGRSTDTQYF
DNA: TGTGCCAGCAGCTATTTCCCAGGGAGGAGCACAGATACGCAGTATTTT
J: TRBJ2-3
size: .
D: .
V: TRBV7-2

CDR3: CASSQEQASYPARDNEQFF
DNA: TGCGCCAGCAGCCAAGAGCAGGCTAGCTATCCCGCTAGGGACAATGAGCAGTTCTTC
J: TRBJ2-1
size: .
D: .
V: TRBV4-1

CDR3: CASRLDTHNEQFF
DNA: TGCGCCAGCAGGCTGGACACACACAATGAGCAGTTCTTC
J: TRBJ2-1
size: .
D: .
V: TRBV5-1

CDR3: CASSKTGALYNEQFF
DNA: TGTGCCAGCAGCAAGACAGGGGCACTCTACAATGAGCAGTTCTTC
J: TRBJ2-1
size: few
D: TRBD1
V: TRBV7-3

CDR3: CASSLQGGNEQYF
DNA: TGTGCCAGCAGCTTGCAGGGAGGGAACGAGCAGTACTTC
J: TRBJ2-7
size: once
D: TRBD2
V: TRBV5-4

CDR3: CASSQARGGTEAFF
DNA: TGCGCCAGCAGCCAGGCTAGGGGCGGCACTGAAGCTTTCTTT
J: TRBJ1-1
size: .
D: .
V: TRBV5-1

CDR3: CSVDLRTGGEKLFF
DNA: TGCAGCGTTGATTTGAGGACCGGGGGTGAAAAACTGTTTTTT
J: TRBJ1-4
size: .
D: .
V: TRBV29-1

CDR3: CASSVTGGVSGNTIYF
DNA: TGTGCCAGCAGTGTAACAGGGGGCGTCTCTGGAAACACCATATATTTT
J: TRBJ1-3
size: .
D: TRBD1
V: TRBV28

CDR3: CASSPDRVPGTQYF
DNA: TGTGCCAGCAGTCCCGACAGGGTCCCGGGGACCCAGTACTTC
J: TRBJ2-5
size: few
D: TRBD1
V: TRBV5-4

CDR3: CASNRGQGEGYTF
DNA: TGTGCCAGCAATAGAGGACAGGGTGAGGGCTACACCTTC
J: TRBJ1-2
size: .
D: TRBD1
V: TRBV2

CDR3: CASSFTGTSREQYF
DNA: TGTGCCAGCAGCTTTACAGGGACCTCTCGCGAGCAGTACTTC
J: TRBJ2-7
size: few
D: .
V: TRBV7-2

CDR3: CASSPEGDQPQHF
DNA: TGCGCCAGCAGCCCCGAGGGGGATCAGCCCCAGCATTTT
J: TRBJ1-5
size: .
D: .
V: TRBV5-1

CDR3: CASKLDSVNTEAFF
DNA: TGTGCCAGCAAACTGGACAGTGTGAACACTGAAGCTTTCTTT
J: TRBJ1-1
size: .
D: .
V: TRBV28

CDR3: CASSRTGLNEKLFF
DNA: TGTGCCAGCAGCCGGACAGGGTTAAATGAAAAACTGTTTTTT
J: TRBJ1-4
size: .
D: TRBD1
V: TRBV9

CDR3: CASSLSVGQQYGYTF
DNA: TGTGCCAGCAGCTTGTCTGTGGGACAGCAGTATGGCTACACCTTC
J: TRBJ1-2
size: .
D: TRBD1
V: TRBV5-5

CDR3: CATSRLYVGTDTQYF
DNA: TGTGCCACCAGCCGACTGTACGTGGGCACAGATACGCAGTATTTT
J: TRBJ2-3
size: .
D: .
V: TRBV15